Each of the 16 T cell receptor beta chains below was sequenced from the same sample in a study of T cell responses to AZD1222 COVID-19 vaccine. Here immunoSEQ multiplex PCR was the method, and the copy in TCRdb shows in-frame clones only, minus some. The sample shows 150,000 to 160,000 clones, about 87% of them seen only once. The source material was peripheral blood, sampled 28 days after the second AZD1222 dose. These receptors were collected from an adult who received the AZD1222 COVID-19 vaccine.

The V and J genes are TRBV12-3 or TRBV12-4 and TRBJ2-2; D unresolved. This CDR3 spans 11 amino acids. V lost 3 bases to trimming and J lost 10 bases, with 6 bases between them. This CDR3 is CASSLKSELFF. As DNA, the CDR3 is TGTGCCAGCAGTTTGAAATCGGAGCTGTTTTTT.

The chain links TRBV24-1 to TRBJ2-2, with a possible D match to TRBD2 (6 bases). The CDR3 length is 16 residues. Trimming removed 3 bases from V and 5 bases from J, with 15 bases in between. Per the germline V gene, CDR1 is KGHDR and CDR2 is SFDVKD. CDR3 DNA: TGTGCCACCAGTGATAACCAGGGAGGTTTGACCGGGGAGCTGTTTTTT. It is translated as CATSDNQGGLTGELFF.

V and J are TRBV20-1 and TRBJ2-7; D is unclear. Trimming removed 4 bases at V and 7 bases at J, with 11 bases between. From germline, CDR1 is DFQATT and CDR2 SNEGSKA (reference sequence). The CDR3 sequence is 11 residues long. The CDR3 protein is CSANDVREQYF. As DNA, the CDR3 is TGCAGTGCTAATGACGTGAGAGAGCAGTACTTC.

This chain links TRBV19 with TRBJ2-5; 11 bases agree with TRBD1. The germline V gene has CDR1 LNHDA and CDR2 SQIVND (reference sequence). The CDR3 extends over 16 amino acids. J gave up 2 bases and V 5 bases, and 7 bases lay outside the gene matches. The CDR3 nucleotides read TGTGCCAGTAGTGACTTAGGGACAGGGGGACAAGAGACCCAGTACTTC. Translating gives CASSDLGTGGQETQYF.

The CDR3, as DNA: TGTGCCTGGAGTGCATTTGGGGCCGGAGATGGCTACACCTTC. Protein product: CAWSAFGAGDGYTF. The J gene is TRBJ1-2, the V gene TRBV30; maybe TRBD1 (5 bases). The V gene lost 1 base and the J gene lost 6 bases, with 15 bases spanning the gap. There are 14 residues in the CDR3. Per the germline V gene, CDR1 is GTSNPN and CDR2 is SVGIG (reference sequence).

The CDR3 DNA sequence: TGTGCCAGCAGCATTACGACCGGGACACCCAAACGTACATACAATGAGCAGTTCTTC. As protein: CASSITTGTPKRTYNEQFF. The chain has TRBV11-2 and TRBJ2-1, with a tentative D call TRBD1 (6 bases). Looked up from germline, CDR1 is SGHAT and CDR2 is FQNNGV. Deletions cut 5 bases from V and 4 bases from J, with 27 bases between. The CDR3 has 19 amino acids.

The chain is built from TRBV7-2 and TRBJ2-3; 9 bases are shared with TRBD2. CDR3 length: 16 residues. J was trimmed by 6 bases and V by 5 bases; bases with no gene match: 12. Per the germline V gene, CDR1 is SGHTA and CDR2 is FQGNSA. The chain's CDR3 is CASSPSGGRARDTQYF. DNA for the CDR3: TGTGCCAGCAGCCCCTCAGGCGGGAGGGCCAGGGATACGCAGTATTTT.

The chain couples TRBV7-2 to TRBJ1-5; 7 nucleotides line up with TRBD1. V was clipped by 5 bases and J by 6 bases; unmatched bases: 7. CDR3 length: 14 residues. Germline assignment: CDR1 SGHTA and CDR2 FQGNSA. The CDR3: CASSHGQAGQPQHF. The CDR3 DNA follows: TGTGCCAGCAGCCATGGACAGGCAGGTCAGCCCCAGCATTTT.

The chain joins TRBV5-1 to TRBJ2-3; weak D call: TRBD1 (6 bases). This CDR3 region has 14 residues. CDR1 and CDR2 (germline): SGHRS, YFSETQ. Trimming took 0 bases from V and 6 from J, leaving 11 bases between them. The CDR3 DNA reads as TGCGCCAGCAGCTTGGCAGGGGCATTGGATACGCAGTATTTT. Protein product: CASSLAGALDTQYF.

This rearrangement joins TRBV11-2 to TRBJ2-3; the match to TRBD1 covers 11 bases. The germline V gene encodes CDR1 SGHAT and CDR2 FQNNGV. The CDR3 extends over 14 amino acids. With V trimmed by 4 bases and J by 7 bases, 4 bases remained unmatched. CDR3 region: CASSSGTGGNTQYF. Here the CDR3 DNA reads TGTGCCAGCAGCTCCGGGACAGGGGGAAATACGCAGTATTTT.

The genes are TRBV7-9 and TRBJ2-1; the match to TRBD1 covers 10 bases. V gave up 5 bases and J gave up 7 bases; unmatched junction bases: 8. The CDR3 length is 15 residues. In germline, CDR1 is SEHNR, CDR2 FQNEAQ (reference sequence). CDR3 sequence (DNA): TGTGCCAGCAGCGGAGGGACAGGGGTTTCGAATGAGCAGTTCTTC. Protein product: CASSGGTGVSNEQFF.

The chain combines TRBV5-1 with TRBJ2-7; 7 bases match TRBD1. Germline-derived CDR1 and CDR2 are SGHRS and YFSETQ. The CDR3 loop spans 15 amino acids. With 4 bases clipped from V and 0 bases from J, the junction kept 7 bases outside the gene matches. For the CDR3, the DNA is TGCGCCAGCAGCCAACCGACAGGGAGCTCCTACGAGCAGTACTTC. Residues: CASSQPTGSSYEQYF.

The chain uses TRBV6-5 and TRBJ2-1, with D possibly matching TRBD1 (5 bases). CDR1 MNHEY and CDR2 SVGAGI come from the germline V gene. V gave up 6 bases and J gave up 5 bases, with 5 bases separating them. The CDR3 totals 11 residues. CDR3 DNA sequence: TGTGCCAGCAGAGGGGACAATGAGCAGTTCTTC. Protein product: CASRGDNEQFF.

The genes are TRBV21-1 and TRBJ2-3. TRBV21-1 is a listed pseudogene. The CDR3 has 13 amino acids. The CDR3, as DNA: TGTGCCAGCAGCAAAGTAGGGGGGCTTACGCAGTATTTT. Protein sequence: CASSKVGGLTQYF.

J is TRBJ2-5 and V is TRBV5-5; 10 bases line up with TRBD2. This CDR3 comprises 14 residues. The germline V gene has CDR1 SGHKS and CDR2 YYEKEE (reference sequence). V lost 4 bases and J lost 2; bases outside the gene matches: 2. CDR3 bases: TGTGCCAGCAGCCGGACTAGCGGACAAGAGACCCAGTACTTC. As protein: CASSRTSGQETQYF. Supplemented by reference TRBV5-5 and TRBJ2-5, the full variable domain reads DAGVTQSPTHLIKTRGQQVTLRCSPISGHKSVSWYQQVLGQGPQFIFQYYEKEERGRGNFPDRFSARQFPNYSSELNVNALLLGDSALYLCASSRTSGQETQYFGPGTRLLVL.

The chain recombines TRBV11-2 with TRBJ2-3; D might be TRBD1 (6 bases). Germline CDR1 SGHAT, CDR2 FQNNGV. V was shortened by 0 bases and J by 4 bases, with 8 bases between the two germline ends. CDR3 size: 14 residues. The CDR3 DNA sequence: TGTGCCAGCAGCTTAGACAGGGGCCCAGATACGCAGTATTTT. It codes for CASSLDRGPDTQYF.